This entry is about one T cell receptor (beta chain). The sample originates from a study of OX40 agonist ivuxolimab in advanced cancers. CDR1 and CDR2 (germline): LGHNT, FRNRAP. V lost 0 bases and J 2 bases, leaving 14 bases between the germline ends. CDR3 length equals 17 residues. Profiled with immunoSEQ multiplex PCR; TCRdb holds only in-frame clones, not every one. Seen here are 70,000 or so clones, 75% to 85% observed once, and the top ten hold 1.1%. The source material was CD4+ or CD8+ T cells sorted from blood, sampled in a trial of the OX40 agonist ivuxolimab. The receptor was derived from an adult with an advanced solid tumor such as melanoma, head and neck, liver or kidney cancer. The gene calls are TRBV12-5 and TRBJ2-1; D is unclear. The CDR3 nucleotides read TGTGCTAGTGGTTTGGTACGTTCTCTATCGGCCTACAATGAGCAGTTCTTC. This encodes CASGLVRSLSAYNEQFF.